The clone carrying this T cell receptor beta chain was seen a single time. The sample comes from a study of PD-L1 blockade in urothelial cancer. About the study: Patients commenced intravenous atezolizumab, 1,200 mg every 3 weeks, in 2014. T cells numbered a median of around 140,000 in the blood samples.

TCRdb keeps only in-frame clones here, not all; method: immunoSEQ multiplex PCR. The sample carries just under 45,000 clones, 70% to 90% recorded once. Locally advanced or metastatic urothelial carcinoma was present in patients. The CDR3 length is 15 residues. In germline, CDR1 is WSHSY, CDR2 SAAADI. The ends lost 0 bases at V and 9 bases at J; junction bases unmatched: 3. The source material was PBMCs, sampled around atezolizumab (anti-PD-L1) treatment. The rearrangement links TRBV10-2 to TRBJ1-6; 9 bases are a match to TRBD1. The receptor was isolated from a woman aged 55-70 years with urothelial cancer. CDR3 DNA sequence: TGCGCCAGCAGTGAGTCTACAGGGGGCGGTTCACCCCTCCACTTT. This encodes CASSESTGGGSPLHF.